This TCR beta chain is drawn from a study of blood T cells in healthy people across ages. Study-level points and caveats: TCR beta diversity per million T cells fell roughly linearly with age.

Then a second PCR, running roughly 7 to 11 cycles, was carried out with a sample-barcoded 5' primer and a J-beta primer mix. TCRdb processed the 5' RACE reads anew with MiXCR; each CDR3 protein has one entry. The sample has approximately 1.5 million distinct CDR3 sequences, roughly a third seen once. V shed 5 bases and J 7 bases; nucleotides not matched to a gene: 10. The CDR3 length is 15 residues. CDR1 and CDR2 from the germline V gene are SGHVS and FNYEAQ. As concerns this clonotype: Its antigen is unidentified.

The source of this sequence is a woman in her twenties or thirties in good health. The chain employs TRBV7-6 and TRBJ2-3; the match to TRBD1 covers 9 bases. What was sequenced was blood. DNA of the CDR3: TGTGCCAGCAGCCCAGGGGGGACAGGGAGATATACGCAGTATTTT. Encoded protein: CASSPGGTGRYTQYF.